This TCR beta chain was recorded in a study of tumor-infiltrating lymphocytes in primary liver carcinoma. On the study more broadly: Ranging in age from 30 to 69 years, the patients were men and women. Sample yields, roughly 3.65 to 8 million productive TCRbeta reads, were similar across the tissue types. Study results and caveats: Blood's top-250-clone fraction was significantly lower than that of tumors (p = 0.039).

This CDR3 has 12 residues. The V gene's germline CDR1 is SGHDN and CDR2 FVKESK. The roughly 17-31 mg bulk tissue piece was not sorted before simultaneous RNA and DNA extraction. Resection treated the patients' primary liver carcinoma. Total RNA (roughly 550 ng) served as template for TCR beta cDNA synthesis primed by a constant-region primer. ARM-PCR was slightly modified, and three nested multiplex PCR rounds with it gave rise to the TCR beta libraries. TRBV1-TRBV30 forward primers paired with a C-beta reverse primer were used in the first two PCR rounds, which ran approximately 10 cycles each. TCRdb passed the multiplex PCR reads through MiXCR, listing each CDR3 protein once. The table has some 94,000 distinct CDR3 sequences, more than 65% seen once; the top ten hold over 9%. Remarks on this clonotype: Antigen specificity is unknown. An end of the junction differs from the germline gene, which may be a read error.

The chain links TRBV14 to TRBJ2-7; 8 bases map to TRBD2. The TCR comes from an older woman with primary liver carcinoma and hepatitis B virus infection. The specimen was liver tumor tissue from sampling region 5. The sample's subset: tumor region T5, tumor centre. The CDR3 region is CASSRGGHEQCF. As DNA, the CDR3 is TGTGCTAGCAGCCGCGGGGGGCACGAGCAGTGCTTC.